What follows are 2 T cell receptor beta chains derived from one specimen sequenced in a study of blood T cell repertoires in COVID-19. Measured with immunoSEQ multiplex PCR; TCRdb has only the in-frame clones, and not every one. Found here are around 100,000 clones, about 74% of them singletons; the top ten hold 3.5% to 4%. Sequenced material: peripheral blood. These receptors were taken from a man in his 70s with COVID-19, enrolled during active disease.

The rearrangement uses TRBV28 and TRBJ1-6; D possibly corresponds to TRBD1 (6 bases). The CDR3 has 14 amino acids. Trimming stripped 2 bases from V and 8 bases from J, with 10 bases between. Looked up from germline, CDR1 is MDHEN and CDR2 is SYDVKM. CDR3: CASSLGQGYSPLHF. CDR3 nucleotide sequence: TGTGCCAGCAGTTTAGGGCAGGGGTATTCACCCCTCCACTTT.

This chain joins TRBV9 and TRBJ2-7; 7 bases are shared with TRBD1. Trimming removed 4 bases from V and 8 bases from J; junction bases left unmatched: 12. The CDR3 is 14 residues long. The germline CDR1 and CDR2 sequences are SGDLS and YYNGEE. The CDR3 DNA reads TGTGCCAGCAGCCCGACGACAGGGTATATGCAGCAGTACTTC. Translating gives CASSPTTGYMQQYF.